This TCR beta chain was sequenced during a study of T cell repertoires in cytomegalovirus infection. Looking at the study overall: Recently identified HLA-C-restricted and well-studied HLA-B-restricted CMV epitopes were used. Based on public TCR beta signatures, there were indications of CMV infection and of a matching HLA type.

This clonotype is a singleton in its sample. The target antigen is unknown. In TCRdb, the reads were re-called with MiXCR into one record per CDR3 protein. The data hold over 100,000 distinct CDR3 sequences, with 25% to 30% observed a single time. Overall study results and limits: The study found HLA-C-restricted CMV-specific TCR beta clonotypes dominating the ex vivo response. Summed frequency of shared TCR beta families picked out CMV carriers who also had the relevant HLA.

From germline, CDR1 is SGHNT and CDR2 YYREEE (reference sequence). This CDR3 has 17 residues. The V and J ends lost 1 base and 0 bases respectively, with 14 bases between them. The chain has TRBV5-4 and TRBJ2-1, with D possibly TRBD2 on 6 matching bases. The sequenced sample was CD8+ T cells from cultured PBMCs, obtained from culture after CMV antigen stimulation. The origin of this receptor is a human donor in good health (CMV status not recorded). Some clones in this sample may be carry-over from other donors' samples. The CDR3 bases are TGTGCCAGCAGCTTGTCTGCGGGGCGGAGCTCCTACAATGAGCAGTTCTTC. Translation gives CASSLSAGRSSYNEQFF. Using reference TRBV5-4 and TRBJ2-1 for the parts outside the CDR3, the full variable domain is ETGVTQSPTHLIKTRGQQVTLRCSSQSGHNTVSWYQQALGQGPQFIFQYYREEENGRGNFPPRFSGLQFPNYSSELNVNALELDDSALYLCASSLSAGRSSYNEQFFGPGTRLTVL.